This T cell receptor beta chain was obtained from a study of T cell changes during pregnancy in multiple sclerosis (dated by TCRdb to the late 2010s). Regarding the study in general: Changes in the T cell repertoire over the course of pregnancy were examined in this study in women with multiple sclerosis.

To prepare the library, the immunoSEQ multiplex PCR assay was applied. The immuneACCESS repertoire file appears here via TCRdb, limited to in-frame rearrangements. These files lack a portion of the clones; in checked studies, under half of the deficit traces to unresolved V genes, and the cause of the others is not known. This sample comprises 70,000 to 75,000 clones, around nine tenths of them detected only once. The ten most abundant clones make up roughly 2.1% of the sample. With regard to this clone: Its specific antigen is unknown. No clone much larger than this one lies a single base away; base qualities are absent.

From cysteine to phenylalanine, the CDR3 is 15 amino acids long. Of the read, only the CDR3 DNA is kept; its 45 bases are in frame from base 1. At the junction V is shortened by 6 bases and J by 3 bases; bases outside the gene matches: 11. In the germline V gene, CDR1 corresponds to MDHEN and CDR2 to SYDVKM. This specimen consisted of peripheral blood, obtained in the second trimester of pregnancy. The sequence was collected from a female donor in good health, enrolled as a control in a pregnancy study. This chain joins TRBV28 to TRBJ2-7, and 7 junction bases match TRBD1. The DNA is TGTGCCAGCAGCCAAAGGACAGGCCCCTTCTACGAGCAGTACTTC. The encoded protein is CASSQRTGPFYEQYF. The CDR3 plus the reference TRBV28 and TRBJ2-7 genes for the other parts give the full variable domain: DVKVTQSSRYLVKRTGEKVFLECVQDMDHENMFWYRQDPGLGLRLIYFSYDVKMKEKGDIPEGYSVSREKKERFSLILESASTNQTSMYLCASSQRTGPFYEQYFGPGTRLTVT.